The rows below give T cell receptor beta chains drawn from one sample of a study of T cell repertoires in cytomegalovirus infection. Using its own MiXCR run on the reads, TCRdb lists one record per CDR3 protein. The repertoire has 210,000 or so distinct CDR3 sequences, approximately 6.7% of them found once; the top ten carry more than 5.5%. The sample comprised PBMCs. These TCRs come from a human donor in good health (CMV status not recorded). Some clones in this sample may be carry-over from other donors' samples. Each CDR3 is given with its conserved first and last residue.

v_call: TRBV5-1
j_call: TRBJ2-5
cdr3_aa: CASSREVRKETQYF

v_call: TRBV15
j_call: TRBJ1-1
cdr3_aa: CATPPRGEAFF

v_call: TRBV20-1
j_call: TRBJ1-6
cdr3_aa: CSARVLSGGSPLHF

v_call: TRBV7-9
j_call: TRBJ2-3
cdr3_aa: CASSSHTRVPSLYNTQYF

v_call: TRBV5-6
j_call: TRBJ2-6
cdr3_aa: CASSLTGGNPVSGANVLTF

v_call: TRBV20-1
j_call: TRBJ1-6
cdr3_aa: CSASVAGDNSPLHF

v_call: TRBV19
j_call: TRBJ2-1
cdr3_aa: CASNLIAGLLRDEQFF

v_call: TRBV5-1
j_call: TRBJ2-3
cdr3_aa: CASSSGTATDTQYF

v_call: TRBV29-1
j_call: TRBJ1-1
cdr3_aa: CSARGGLNTEAFF

v_call: TRBV19
j_call: TRBJ2-1
cdr3_aa: CASSIGAGGHDEQFF

v_call: TRBV7-6
j_call: TRBJ2-3
cdr3_aa: CASSLGGGERTDTQYF

v_call: TRBV7-2
j_call: TRBJ2-5
cdr3_aa: CASSLKTGQETQYF

v_call: TRBV20-1
j_call: TRBJ2-2
cdr3_aa: CSARTSGGANGELFF

v_call: TRBV11-2
j_call: TRBJ2-7
cdr3_aa: CASSLDQTGVGHEQYF

v_call: TRBV5-8
j_call: TRBJ1-5
cdr3_aa: CASSLEGLASNQPQHF

v_call: TRBV29-1
j_call: TRBJ2-1
cdr3_aa: CSVGYSGAYNEQFF

v_call: TRBV2
j_call: TRBJ2-7
cdr3_aa: CASSEGQLAGTYF

v_call: TRBV2
j_call: TRBJ1-5
cdr3_aa: CASRSRGGSNQPQHF

v_call: TRBV5-1
j_call: TRBJ2-3
cdr3_aa: CASREQGASDTQYF

v_call: TRBV28
j_call: TRBJ2-1
cdr3_aa: CASSPREIVIYNEQFF

v_call: TRBV20-1
j_call: TRBJ2-6
cdr3_aa: CSAMDHPRTGANVLTF

v_call: TRBV19
j_call: TRBJ1-1
cdr3_aa: CASSGLIMTGEAFF

v_call: TRBV30
j_call: TRBJ1-1
cdr3_aa: CACARQLATEAFF

v_call: TRBV11-2
j_call: TRBJ1-1
cdr3_aa: CASSSYRTEAFF

v_call: TRBV12-3/TRBV12-4
j_call: TRBJ2-5
cdr3_aa: CASSFFVRETQYF

v_call: TRBV4-1
j_call: TRBJ2-7
cdr3_aa: CASSQRSGGSDEQYF

v_call: TRBV5-1
j_call: TRBJ1-2
cdr3_aa: CASSLETPNYGYTF

v_call: TRBV29-1
j_call: TRBJ2-7
cdr3_aa: CSVAPSDKVEQYF

v_call: TRBV20-1
j_call: TRBJ2-3
cdr3_aa: CSAYPSAGGSDTQYF

v_call: TRBV28
j_call: TRBJ2-1
cdr3_aa: CASSLLRVDDEQFF

v_call: TRBV20-1
j_call: TRBJ2-7
cdr3_aa: CSARDGGTEQYF

v_call: TRBV6-1
j_call: TRBJ1-6
cdr3_aa: CASSEDPVYNSPLHF

v_call: TRBV7-2
j_call: TRBJ1-2
cdr3_aa: CASSLWDYRGPHGYTF

v_call: TRBV12-3/TRBV12-4
j_call: TRBJ1-5
cdr3_aa: CASSFFDQPQHF

v_call: TRBV6-6
j_call: TRBJ1-4
cdr3_aa: CASGRQPEKLFF

v_call: TRBV29-1
j_call: TRBJ2-5
cdr3_aa: CSVEAHVGNRGETQYF

v_call: TRBV20-1
j_call: TRBJ1-2
cdr3_aa: CSARLSVYGYTF

v_call: TRBV7-2
j_call: TRBJ2-2
cdr3_aa: CASSPALGGPLNTGELFF

v_call: TRBV29-1
j_call: TRBJ2-7
cdr3_aa: CSVEGAVGYEQYF

v_call: TRBV7-2
j_call: TRBJ1-4
cdr3_aa: CASSSGTRPGSEKLFF

v_call: TRBV7-9
j_call: TRBJ1-5
cdr3_aa: CASSSKGKQPQHF

v_call: TRBV7-2
j_call: TRBJ1-5
cdr3_aa: CASSFLGQDQPQHF

v_call: TRBV11-1
j_call: TRBJ2-7
cdr3_aa: CASSLSDDPAAYEQYF

v_call: TRBV20-1
j_call: TRBJ2-7
cdr3_aa: CSARADRGLYEQYF

v_call: TRBV7-6
j_call: TRBJ1-3
cdr3_aa: CASSLVLGSGNTIYF

v_call: TRBV11-1
j_call: TRBJ2-1
cdr3_aa: CASSLNGRGDEQFF

v_call: TRBV19
j_call: TRBJ1-5
cdr3_aa: CASSTSGNQPQHF

v_call: TRBV20-1
j_call: TRBJ1-1
cdr3_aa: CSARGGDSSNTEAFF

v_call: TRBV20-1
j_call: TRBJ1-5
cdr3_aa: CSASAGTEGVGSNQPQHF

v_call: TRBV6-5
j_call: TRBJ1-5
cdr3_aa: CASSYSILGAHGSNQPQHF

v_call: TRBV6-2/TRBV6-3
j_call: TRBJ2-2
cdr3_aa: CVSSYSRQTGELFF

v_call: TRBV27
j_call: TRBJ1-2
cdr3_aa: CASSLHTGLNYGYTF

v_call: TRBV6-2/TRBV6-3
j_call: TRBJ1-1
cdr3_aa: CASSPERGKTEAFF

v_call: TRBV7-2
j_call: TRBJ1-4
cdr3_aa: CASSPNSGTNNEKLFF

v_call: TRBV7-2
j_call: TRBJ2-7
cdr3_aa: CASSSGTGWAYEQYF

v_call: TRBV13
j_call: TRBJ2-2
cdr3_aa: CASSLLRTGELFF

v_call: TRBV4-1
j_call: TRBJ1-1
cdr3_aa: CASSPKGGPVNTEAFF

v_call: TRBV6-5
j_call: TRBJ1-1
cdr3_aa: CASSYSTANTEAFF

v_call: TRBV7-3
j_call: TRBJ1-2
cdr3_aa: CASSTLQGGDGYTF